These 7 T cell receptor beta chains were sequenced from one sample in a study of graft-versus-host responses after intestinal transplantation. Assay: immunoSEQ multiplex PCR; the TCRdb copy retains only in-frame clones and omits some. The repertoire consists of about 89,000 clones, with about nine tenths occurring once and the leading ten covering more than 0.075%. Their target antigens are unknown. The source material was unstimulated CD4+ T cells sorted from spleen or lymph node cells, sampled before intestinal transplant. These receptors were collected from a human donor who received an intestinal transplant.

The V call is TRBV7-2, the J call TRBJ1-2, with D possibly being TRBD1 (6 bases). Germline CDR1 and CDR2: SGHTA and FQGNSA. V lost 6 bases to trimming and J lost 7 bases, with 21 bases between them. The CDR3 is 15 residues long. Here the CDR3 DNA reads TGTGCCAGCAGTCAAACGGCAGCCCAGGGGCTTGGCTACACCTTC. It translates to CASSQTAAQGLGYTF.

The chain carries TRBV7-2 and TRBJ2-7; 12 bases agree with TRBD1. V shed 4 bases and J 10 bases; nucleotides not matched to a gene: 14. CDR3 length: 16 amino acids. From germline, CDR1 is SGHTA and CDR2 FQGNSA. In DNA form, the CDR3 reads TGTGCCAGCAGCTCGATTCCGGGACAGGGGGCATATAACCAGTACTTC. Translating gives CASSSIPGQGAYNQYF.

The rearrangement links TRBV4-1 to TRBJ1-2; D ambiguous. There are 14 residues in the CDR3. Germline-derived CDR1 and CDR2 are MGHRA and YSYEKL. V was shortened by 8 bases and J by 8 bases, with 21 bases between the two germline ends. This CDR3 is CASSGGRPPYGYTF. For the CDR3, the DNA is TGCGCCAGCTCGGGAGGCAGGCCTCCCTACGGCTACACCTTC.

In its sample, this clone was seen once. This chain uses TRBV4-3 with TRBJ2-1; 11 bases are a match to TRBD2. This CDR3 spans 19 amino acids. Germline lookup yields CDR1 LGHNA and CDR2 YSLEER. Trimming at V came to 0 bases and at J to 4 bases, leaving 11 bases not matched to a gene. CDR3 bases: TGCGCCAGCAGCCAAGATTTTAGCCTAGCGGGGGGCCTTTACAATGAGCAGTTCTTC. Translated: CASSQDFSLAGGLYNEQFF.

In nucleotides, the CDR3 is TGTGCCAGCAGCTCGTCACGTTCTCGGGAGACTGAAGCTTTCTTT. Translation gives CASSSSRSRETEAFF. The chain recombines TRBV7-9 with TRBJ1-1; unclear D gene. The CDR3 has 15 residues. Germline V gives CDR1 SEHNR, CDR2 FQNEAQ (reference sequence). V lost 4 bases to trimming and J lost 5 bases, with 17 bases between them. The entire variable domain, with the rest obtained from reference TRBV7-9 and TRBJ1-1, is as follows: DTGVSQNPRHKITKRGQNVTFRCDPISEHNRLYWYRQTLGQGPEFLTYFQNEAQLEKSRLLSDRFSAERPKGSFSTLEIQRTEQGDSAMYLCASSSSRSRETEAFFGQGTRLTVV.

The chain joins TRBV28 to TRBJ2-1; TRBD2 matches 10 bases. The CDR3 length is 15 residues. V was clipped by 6 bases and J by 4 bases; unmatched bases: 6. From germline, CDR1 is MDHEN and CDR2 SYDVKM. The CDR3 reads CASSPLAGKYNEQFF. CDR3 nucleotides: TGTGCCAGCAGCCCACTAGCGGGGAAGTACAATGAGCAGTTCTTC. Filled out from reference TRBV28 and TRBJ2-1, the complete variable domain reads DVKVTQSSRYLVKRTGEKVFLECVQDMDHENMFWYRQDPGLGLRLIYFSYDVKMKEKGDIPEGYSVSREKKERFSLILESASTNQTSMYLCASSPLAGKYNEQFFGPGTRLTVL.

This chain joins TRBV5-4 and TRBJ2-2, with TRBD1 matching 7 bases. The CDR3 length is 14 residues. Germline V lookup: CDR1 SGHNT, CDR2 YYREEE (reference sequence). The V gene end was trimmed by 5 bases and the J gene end by 1 base; junction bases not matched to a gene: 2. As DNA, the CDR3 is TGTGCCAGCAGACGGGACAGGAACACCGGGGAGCTGTTTTTT. Amino acid sequence: CASRRDRNTGELFF.